This T cell receptor (beta chain) was documented in a study of T cell responses to AZD1222 COVID-19 vaccine (dated by TCRdb to the early 2020s). Some background on the complete study: TCR sequencing was performed for roughly 250 trial participants, of whom approximately 200 were given two doses of AZD1222 and approximately 25 were given two doses of MenACWY control vaccine. Trial participants were enrolled by age into subgroups of 18-55, 56-69 and 70-plus years, and approximately 150, 30 and 60 TCR-sequenced participants, respectively, were included in these subgroups.

Study-wide conclusions, independent of this receptor: Because no day 14 peak-response samples were available, the repertoires could be characterized only after the peak T cell response. Only 5 to 7 AZD1222 recipients were SARS-CoV-2 seropositive at baseline, limiting conclusions about previously exposed vaccinees. Reportedly, almost half of the unique spike-specific TCRs recognized epitopes lying outside the regions that are mutated in the B.1.351 and B.1.1.7 variants. In the small 56-69-year group, the increase in depth fell short of significance, most likely because of low power. Vaccine-associated CD4 TCRs spanned the whole spike protein, with dominant responses in regions 160-218 and 743-854. Participants were mostly white British and included more females than males, and it was suggested by the authors that clonal diversity may have been underestimated. After two AZD1222 doses, spike-specific TCR breadth and depth were significantly higher than at day 0 and than in MenACWY recipients.

The CDR3 regions of human TCRbeta chains were analyzed by immunosequencing. Turning to the authors' computational methods: Repertoire TCRs were checked for matches against a reference library of SARS-CoV-2-specific TCRs that had been generated using the MIRA antigen-specificity platform. Breadth was defined as the fraction of unique TCRs that were SARS-CoV-2-associated. Depth was defined as the fraction of total T cells that were SARS-CoV-2-associated. Each spike-specific TCR was assigned to its reactive spike region and to a CD4 or CD8 class using the MIRA data. Log10-transformed breadth and depth values were compared by one-way ANOVA with Sidak's multiple comparisons tests. TCRdb holds this immuneACCESS table with in-frame rearrangements only. Some clones are missing; in checked studies, unresolved V genes explain under half, and the rest has no known cause. Clone size and V and J calls were adopted from that table, with D and trimming inferred from the DNA. Counted in this sample were roughly 110,000 clones; 80% to 95% of them appeared once. The top ten constitute 5.5% to 7% of the sample.

A note on this clone: This receptor's antigen is unknown. Base qualities are not provided; no much larger clone lies one nucleotide away.

The time point label, as the study defines it: about 28 days (+/-7) after the second vaccine dose. AZD1222 recipients whose second dose came at about 4 weeks and those whose second dose came at about 12 weeks were combined into one group, since spike-specific TCR depth and breadth did not differ between the two schedules. The vaccinee samples were drawn from two UK trials, COV001 and COV002, one of which was a single-blind randomized controlled phase 2/3 trial testing AZD1222 (ChAdOx1 nCoV-19) in healthy adults. For TCRbeta chain sequencing, PBMC samples from trial participants were taken at day 0 and at day 28 after the second dose. As encoded in the germline V gene, CDR1 is KGHSH while CDR2 is LQKENI. Trimming at the junction amounts to 3 bases on V and 1 base on J, and the germline ends lie 7 bases apart. The CDR3 numbers 14 residues from cysteine through phenylalanine. Of all the DNA, just the CDR3 is kept, 42 bases in frame from base 1.

This TCR derives from an adult who received the AZD1222 COVID-19 vaccine. The sample here was peripheral blood, taken 28 days after the second AZD1222 dose. This sequence uses TRBV18 and TRBJ2-1, with no confidently assigned D gene. The CDR3 has the sequence CASSPTVSYNEQFF. The nucleotide sequence is given as TGTGCCAGCTCACCGACGGTGTCCTACAATGAGCAGTTCTTC.